This T cell receptor beta chain was identified during a study of T cells in Graves' hyperthyroidism and ophthalmopathy (dated by TCRdb to the late 2010s). With regard to the full study: Peripheral blood was sampled at the time of initial diagnosis, prior to any treatment. To identify TCR V-J signatures that set the groups apart, the researchers used a discovery cohort of approximately 98 patients, made up of some 41 with Graves' ophthalmopathy and 55 to 65 with stable Graves' hyperthyroidism. Prospective prediction of ophthalmopathy was tested in an independent validation cohort consisting of about 19 hyperthyroidism patients and around 16 patients who later progressed to ophthalmopathy. The 80 to 100 discovery patients were randomly divided into training and test sets at a 7:3 ratio. In about 6 Graves' hyperthyroidism patients, the study also compared T-cell repertoires from thyroid tissue with T-cell repertoires from blood. Following sampling, methimazole starting at 30 mg daily was given to hyperthyroidism patients, and high-dose intravenous methylprednisolone was given to ophthalmopathy patients. The paper describes TCR Vbeta CDR3 sequencing of fewer than 150 peripheral blood samples, made up of roughly 45 ophthalmopathy patients, over 70 hyperthyroidism patients and roughly 17 progressor patients. Overall study outcomes, separate from this receptor: A model built on a 13 V-J signature distinguished ophthalmopathy from stable hyperthyroidism, reaching around 87% sensitivity and about 81% specificity in cross-validation and 80%/75% in testing. In validation, progression to ophthalmopathy was predicted by the model with around 70% sensitivity and 72.22% specificity, a median of about 6.4 months before onset. Most expanded thyroid clonotypes (frequency above 0.001) were also found in blood, which suggests that blood repertoires may mirror thyroid immune responses. Sample size was not statistically predetermined, and investigators were not blinded to group allocation.

TCR beta CDR3 regions were amplified from RNA transcripts. For the first round of RT-PCR on the TCR CDR3, the HTBI primer set was used together with the Qiagen OneStep RT-PCR kit. Libraries were constructed in a second round of multiplex PCR, after which size selection and purification were carried out. Libraries were sequenced paired-end with 100 bp reads on an Illumina HiSeq2000. From the authors' description of their analysis: SOAPnuke was used to process the raw data, with reads discarded if the reads contained adapters or uncalled bases, had a mean Phred below 15, or lacked an exact constant-primer or identifier match. COPE v1.2.5 was used to merge the high-quality paired reads, and each unique nucleotide sequence was defined as a clonotype. Clonotypes were aligned to IMGT TRBV, TRBD and TRBJ reference segments using MiTCR v1.1. Only V-J combinations with frequency above 0.0001, covering roughly 99% of repertoires, were analysed. The TCS score was defined as F50 (clonal expansion) divided by E x V (chaos), with BLOSUM62-based TCRdist calculated between CDR3 peptides within each V-J. Welch's t-statistics and random forest reduced 500 to 550 V-J features to roughly 13, which were used in a naive Bayes classifier (R e1071). Through fastp at Q25 and MiXCR, TCRdb rebuilt clones from the public reads, retaining in-frame beta chains. Duplicate CDR3 protein sequences are folded into a single record with the most common DNA and genes. The V and J calls and clone size are TCRdb's, not the authors'. This sample holds some 760,000 distinct CDR3 sequences; less than 15% were observed only once. The ten largest clones represent approximately 10% of the sample.

A patient counted as having stable Graves' hyperthyroidism if no progression to ophthalmopathy occurred over 18 months of follow-up. Hyperthyroidism patients were aged 18 to 65 years and newly diagnosed, with disease duration of less than 2 months. Exclusion was applied to patients with uncontrolled infections, other autoimmune diseases, pregnancy or lactation. Diagnoses were established on the basis of clinical symptoms, serum thyroxine and TRAb, thyroid ultrasound, and orbital computed tomography. PBMCs were isolated from about 9.1 ml of fresh peripheral blood by Ficoll-Paque density gradient centrifugation. Total RNA was extracted using Trizol reagent, and RNA quality was assessed on an Agilent 2100 Bioanalyzer. CDR1 is given as LNHDA and CDR2 as SQIVND, both from the germline V gene (reference sequence). The CDR3 sequence holds 15 residues, the cysteine and phenylalanine included. The DNA shown is the 45-base CDR3, in frame from base 1. Trimming costs V 0 bases and J 2 bases, and their ends lie 9 bases apart.

Concerning this clonotype: Its antigen is unknown. No clone much larger than this one lies a single base away; base qualities are absent.

The sequencing sample was made of blood. The clonotype was recovered from a woman aged 18-29 years with Graves' hyperthyroidism. The chain is assembled from TRBV19 and TRBJ2-3; TRBD2 might be the D gene, on 6 matching bases. CDR3 sequence: CASSIDTGATDTQYF. The DNA reads TGTGCCAGTAGTATAGACACGGGAGCCACAGATACGCAGTATTTT.